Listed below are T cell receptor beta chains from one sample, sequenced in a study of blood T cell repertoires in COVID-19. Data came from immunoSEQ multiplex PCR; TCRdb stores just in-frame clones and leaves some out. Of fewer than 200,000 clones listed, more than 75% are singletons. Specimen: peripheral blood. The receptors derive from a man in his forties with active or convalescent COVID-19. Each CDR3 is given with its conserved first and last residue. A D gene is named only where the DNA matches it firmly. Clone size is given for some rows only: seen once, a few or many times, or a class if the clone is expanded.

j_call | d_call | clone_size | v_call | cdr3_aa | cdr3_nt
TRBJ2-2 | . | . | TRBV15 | CATSRDREYTGELFF | TGTGCCACCAGCAGAGATCGAGAGTACACCGGGGAGCTGTTTTTT
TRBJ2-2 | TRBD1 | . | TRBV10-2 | CASSESGTGGANTGELFF | TGCGCCAGCAGTGAATCCGGGACAGGGGGCGCGAACACCGGGGAGCTGTTTTTT
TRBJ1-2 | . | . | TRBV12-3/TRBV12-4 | CASSLKMAGGYTF | TGTGCCAGCAGTTTAAAGATGGCGGGTGGCTACACCTTC
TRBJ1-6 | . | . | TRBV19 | CASSPLQGDHNSPLHF | TGTGCCAGTAGTCCGTTACAGGGCGATCATAATTCACCCCTCCACTTT
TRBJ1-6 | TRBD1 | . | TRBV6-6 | CASSYGQGGSPLHF | TGTGCCAGCAGTTACGGGCAGGGGGGATCACCCCTCCACTTT
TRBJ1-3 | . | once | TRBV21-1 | CASSKDRWRSGNTIYF | TGTGCCAGCAGCAAGGACAGGTGGAGGTCTGGAAACACCATATATTTT
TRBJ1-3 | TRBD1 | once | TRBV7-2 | CASSPMGLDRAGNTIYF | TGTGCCAGCAGCCCTATGGGTCTGGACAGGGCTGGAAACACCATATATTTT
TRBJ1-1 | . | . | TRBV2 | CASSESGTEAFF | TGTGCCAGCAGTGAATCGGGGACTGAAGCTTTCTTT
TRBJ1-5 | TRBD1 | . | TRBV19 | CASSSRTGGHNQPQHF | TGTGCCAGTAGTAGTCGGACAGGGGGCCACAATCAGCCCCAGCATTTT
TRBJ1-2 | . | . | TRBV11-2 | CASSRPGYGYTF | TGTGCCAGCAGCCGCCCGGGCTATGGCTACACCTTC
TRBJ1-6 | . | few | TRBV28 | CASSFNGGFGSPLHF | TGTGCCAGCAGTTTTAACGGGGGTTTCGGTTCACCCCTCCACTTT
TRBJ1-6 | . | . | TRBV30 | CAWGRGGKDSPLHF | TGTGCCTGGGGAAGGGGGGGCAAGGATTCACCCCTCCACTTT
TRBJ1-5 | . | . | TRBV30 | CAWSEQVDQPQHF | TGTGCCTGGAGTGAGCAGGTTGATCAGCCCCAGCATTTT
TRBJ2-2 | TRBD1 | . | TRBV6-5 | CASSYASGTGSGELFF | TGTGCCAGCAGTTACGCATCCGGGACAGGGTCGGGGGAGCTGTTTTTT
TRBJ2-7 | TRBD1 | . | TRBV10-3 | CAISGQGSSYEQYF | TGTGCCATCAGCGGACAGGGAAGCTCCTACGAGCAGTACTTC
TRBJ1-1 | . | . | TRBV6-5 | CASRDPGMNTEAFF | TGTGCCAGCAGGGACCCCGGGATGAACACTGAAGCTTTCTTT
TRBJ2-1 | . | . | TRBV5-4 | CASSLPAGLDNEQFF | TGTGCCAGCAGCTTGCCGGCAGGGCTAGACAATGAGCAGTTCTTC
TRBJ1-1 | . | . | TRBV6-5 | CASNQGNTEAFF | TGTGCCAGCAATCAGGGGAACACTGAAGCTTTCTTT
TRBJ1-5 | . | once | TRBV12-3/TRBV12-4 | CASSLAGDQPQHF | TGTGCCAGCAGTTTGGCGGGAGATCAGCCCCAGCATTTT
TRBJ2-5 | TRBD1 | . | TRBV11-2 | CASSFGTVQETQYF | TGTGCCAGCAGCTTTGGGACAGTTCAAGAGACCCAGTACTTC
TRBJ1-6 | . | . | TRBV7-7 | CASSLGEGSPLHF | TGTGCTAGCAGCTTAGGGGAGGGTTCACCCCTCCACTTT
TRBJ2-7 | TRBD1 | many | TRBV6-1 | CASSENPGGSYEQYF | TGTGCCAGCAGTGAAAATCCAGGGGGCTCCTACGAGCAGTACTTC
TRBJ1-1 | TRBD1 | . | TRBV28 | CASREGQPNTEAFF | TGTGCCAGCAGAGAGGGACAGCCTAACACTGAAGCTTTCTTT
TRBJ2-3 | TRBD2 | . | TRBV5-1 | CASSLAASGSSTDTQYF | TGCGCCAGCAGCTTGGCGGCTAGCGGTTCTAGCACAGATACGCAGTATTTT
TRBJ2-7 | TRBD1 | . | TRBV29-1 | CSVQTGSSYEQYF | TGCAGCGTTCAGACAGGGAGCTCCTACGAGCAGTACTTC
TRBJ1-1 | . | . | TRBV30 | CAVRRRNTEAFF | TGTGCCGTTAGACGGAGGAACACTGAAGCTTTCTTT
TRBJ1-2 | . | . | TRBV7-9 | CASSNLGGAAYGYTF | TGTGCCAGCAGCAATCTAGGAGGGGCTGCCTATGGCTACACCTTC
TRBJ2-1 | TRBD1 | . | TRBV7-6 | CASSSPTGGLNEQFF | TGTGCCAGCAGCTCCCCGACAGGGGGTTTGAATGAGCAGTTCTTC
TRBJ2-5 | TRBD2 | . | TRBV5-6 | CASSLAGGALQTAQYF | TGTGCCAGCAGCTTGGCCGGGGGGGCCCTACAAACGGCCCAGTACTTC
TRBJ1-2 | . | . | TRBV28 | CASSFGGSGGYTF | TGTGCCAGCAGTTTTGGTGGGTCGGGTGGCTACACCTTC
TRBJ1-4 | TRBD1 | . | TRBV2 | CASAGDRADEKLFF | TGTGCCAGCGCTGGGGACAGGGCTGATGAAAAACTGTTTTTT
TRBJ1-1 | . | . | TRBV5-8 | CASSLLLNEAFF | TGTGCCAGCAGCTTGTTACTGAATGAAGCTTTCTTT
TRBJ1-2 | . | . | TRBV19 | CASSILTGSYTF | TGTGCCAGTAGTATATTAACAGGGAGCTACACCTTC
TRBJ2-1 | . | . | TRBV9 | CASSVGSGASREQFF | TGTGCCAGCAGCGTAGGATCAGGGGCTAGTCGTGAGCAGTTCTTC
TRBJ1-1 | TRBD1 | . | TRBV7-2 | CASSLGGQGGTEAFF | TGTGCCAGCAGCCTAGGGGGACAGGGAGGCACTGAAGCTTTCTTT
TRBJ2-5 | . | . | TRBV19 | CASPPRYQETQYF | TGTGCCAGCCCACCTAGGTACCAAGAGACCCAGTACTTC
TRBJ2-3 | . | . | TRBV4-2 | CASSQGGPGVVF | TGTGCCAGCAGCCAAGGTGGTCCGGGGGTAGTATTT
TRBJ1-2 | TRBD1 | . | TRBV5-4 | CASSLRDTGGYGYTF | TGTGCCAGCAGCCTACGAGACACAGGGGGATATGGCTACACCTTC
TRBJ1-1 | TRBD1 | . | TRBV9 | CASSPRGGTGGNTEAFF | TGTGCCAGCAGCCCCCGGGGGGGGACAGGGGGCAACACTGAAGCTTTCTTT
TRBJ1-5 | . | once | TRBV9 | CASSVGAGERQPQHF | TGTGCCAGCAGCGTAGGAGCAGGGGAACGCCAGCCCCAGCATTTT
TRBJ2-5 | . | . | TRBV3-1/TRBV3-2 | CASSPDTIQETQYF | TGTGCCAGCAGCCCGGACACTATCCAAGAGACCCAGTACTTC
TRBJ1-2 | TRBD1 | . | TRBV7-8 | CASSFAGGIYGYTF | TGTGCCAGCAGCTTCGCAGGGGGCATCTATGGCTACACCTTC
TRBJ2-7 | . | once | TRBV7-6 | CASSSVFGGRVYEQYF | TGTGCCAGCAGCTCCGTTTTCGGGGGGCGGGTCTACGAGCAGTACTTC